This T cell receptor beta chain came from a study of blood T cell repertoires in COVID-19. Study-level background: Samples came from the United States, Italy and Spain, spanning acute and convalescent COVID-19. T cells, B-cell-depleted T cells, or PBMCs supplied cDNA or gDNA.

The CDR3 is 14 amino acids. Germline V lookup: CDR1 KGHSH, CDR2 LQKENI. Trimming stripped 0 bases from V and 5 bases from J, with 5 bases between. In the original analysis: Reference gene primer amplification gave nucleated cell count estimates. Profiling relied on immunoSEQ multiplex PCR, and the TCRdb table lists in-frame clones only, not all of them. V and J calls and clone size are given by that table; D and trimming were obtained from the DNA. Among over 250,000 clones listed, over 75% were seen once. The sequence derives from a human donor in a cohort sampled during active COVID-19. The chain is built from TRBV18 and TRBJ1-6, with D hard to call. Sequenced material: peripheral blood. CDR3 sequence reads: CASSPPADNSPLHF. The CDR3 region has the DNA TGTGCCAGCTCACCACCGGCGGATAATTCACCCCTCCACTTT.